Described below is a single TCR beta chain sequence and its context. The antigen is undetermined. It was with previously described methods and listed TCR primers that bulk TCR libraries were made. TCRdb reprocessed the PCR reads via MiXCR and lists one record per CDR3 protein. The profile shows roughly 630,000 distinct CDR3 sequences, less than 30% of them singletons. This sample was included in a study of molecular identifiers for immune sequencing clone quantification. The study, taken as a whole, reports: Jurkat TCR RNA from one cell was spiked into roughly 1 million naive cells, and it was reportedly detectable there.

V gave up 0 bases and J gave up 0 bases, with 16 bases separating them. The germline V gene has CDR1 KGHDR and CDR2 SFDVKD. This CDR3 is 19 amino acids long. This TCR was recovered from a human donor in good health. Some libraries in this study had Jurkat cell RNA spiked in. The V call is TRBV24-1, the J call TRBJ2-2, with D hard to call. Material: naive CD8+ T cells from blood, with Jurkat cell RNA spiked in. Regarding subset: FACS-sorted CD8+CD4-CCR7+CD45RA+ naive T cells. Here the CDR3 reads CATSDLSLPQPPNTGELFF. The DNA of the CDR3 is TGTGCCACCAGTGATTTGTCACTACCGCAGCCGCCGAACACCGGGGAGCTGTTTTTT.